This TCR beta chain was profiled in a study of T cells in Graves' hyperthyroidism and ophthalmopathy. Study-wide findings and caveats: Ophthalmopathy was distinguished from stable hyperthyroidism by 13 V-J signatures.

Newly diagnosed hyperthyroidism, duration under 2 months, in patients aged 18 to 65. Together with thyroid ultrasound, orbital computed tomography, serum thyroxine and TRAb, clinical symptoms were used for diagnoses. It was over 9.5 ml of fresh peripheral blood that supplied the PBMCs. Amplified TCR beta CDR3 regions came from RNA transcripts. Primed by the HTBI set, a first-round RT-PCR was run on the TCR CDR3. TCRdb re-called the multiplex PCR reads with MiXCR, one entry per CDR3 protein. The table includes about 300,000 distinct CDR3 sequences, around a quarter detected once. This clonotype was seen at least ten times. Its antigen is unidentified. Trimming took 5 bases from V and 7 from J, leaving 17 bases between them. Germline V CDR1 and CDR2: LNHDA, SQIVND (reference sequence). This CDR3 comprises 14 residues.

The sequence derives from a man aged 40-50 years with Graves' hyperthyroidism that later progressed to Graves' ophthalmopathy. Material for sequencing was blood. The rearrangement uses TRBV19 and TRBJ2-5; tentative D call: TRBD2 (6 bases). CDR3 region: CASSGPGVGGTQYF. The CDR3 DNA sequence: TGTGCCAGTAGTGGACCAGGAGTGGGGGGGACCCAGTACTTC.